A single T cell receptor beta chain is shown here with its context. Individuals aged about 18 to 100 years were recruited from fewer than 30 US areas. Method: immunoSEQ multiplex PCR; TCRdb's copy keeps in-frame clones and lacks some. The sample holds 180,000 or so clones, roughly 88% seen once. The ends were cut back, 5 bases at V and 4 bases at J, with 6 bases in the middle. The CDR3 consists of 11 residues. Germline V lookup: CDR1 GTSNPN, CDR2 SVGIG (reference sequence). This specimen belongs to a study of blood T cell repertoires in COVID-19. Study details: From the United States, Italy and Spain came samples of acute and convalescent COVID-19. Sample material is recorded as cDNA or gDNA derived from T cells, B-cell-depleted T cells, or PBMCs.

The sample consisted of PBMCs or T cells enriched from blood (not recorded which). The chain employs TRBV30 and TRBJ1-3; no definite D call. The TCR comes from a middle-aged man with acute COVID-19. Here the CDR3 reads CAWGEGNTIYF. The CDR3 nucleotides are TGTGCCTGGGGCGAGGGAAACACCATATATTTT. Using reference TRBV30 and TRBJ1-3 for the parts outside the CDR3, the full variable domain is SQTIHQWPATLVQPVGSPLSLECTVEGTSNPNLYWYRQAAGRGLQLLFYSVGIGQISSEVPQNLSASRPQDRQFILSSKKLLLSDSGFYLCAWGEGNTIYFGEGSWLTVV.